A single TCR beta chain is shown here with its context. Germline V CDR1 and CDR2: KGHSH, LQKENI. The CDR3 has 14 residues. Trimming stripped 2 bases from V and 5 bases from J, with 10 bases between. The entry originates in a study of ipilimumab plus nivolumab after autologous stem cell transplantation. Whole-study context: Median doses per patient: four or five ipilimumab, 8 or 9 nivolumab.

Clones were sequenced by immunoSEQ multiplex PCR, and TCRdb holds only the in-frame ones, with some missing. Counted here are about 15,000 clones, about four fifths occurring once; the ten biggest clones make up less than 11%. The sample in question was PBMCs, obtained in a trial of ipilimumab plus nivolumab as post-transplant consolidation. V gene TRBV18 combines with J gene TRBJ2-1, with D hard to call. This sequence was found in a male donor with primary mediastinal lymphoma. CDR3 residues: CASSPVSRDNEQFF. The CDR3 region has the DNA TGTGCCAGCTCACCAGTGTCTAGGGACAATGAGCAGTTCTTC.